The 31 T cell receptor beta chains in this list originate from one sample, sequenced in a study of cytotoxic CD8 clonotypes in ibrutinib-treated CLL. The data were produced by immunoSEQ multiplex PCR, yet TCRdb's version contains in-frame clones alone and is incomplete. The sample records about 120,000 clones, 58% being singletons. Source: PBMCs, taken after 24 months of ibrutinib treatment. These receptor sequences come from a human donor with chronic lymphocytic leukemia.

The V gene is TRBV5-4, the J gene TRBJ2-1; 13 positions agree with TRBD2. Germline CDR1 and CDR2: SGHNT and YYREEE (reference sequence). The CDR3 spans 19 residues. V gave up 0 bases and J gave up 7 bases; unmatched junction bases: 13. The CDR3 DNA reads as TGTGCCAGCAGCTTGGGGACTAGCGGGGGACCACGGCCGGGGAATGAGCAGTTCTTC. Protein product: CASSLGTSGGPRPGNEQFF.

V and J are TRBV18 and TRBJ2-5; D may correspond to TRBD1 or TRBD2 (5 bases each). The CDR3 spans 15 residues. The V and J ends lost 4 bases and 0 bases respectively, with 12 bases between them. Germline loops: CDR1 KGHSH, CDR2 LQKENI. The CDR3 DNA sequence: TGTGCCAGCTCACGCGGTCGGGGCGACCAAGAGACCCAGTACTTC. Translation: CASSRGRGDQETQYF.

This chain links TRBV11-3 with TRBJ2-7; a possible D gene is TRBD1 (6 bases). Per germline, CDR1 SGHNT and CDR2 YENEEA. This CDR3 spans 16 amino acids. V was pared by 4 bases and J by 4 bases, with 20 bases between. This chain's CDR3 is CASSSEGTGQNYEQYF. The CDR3 DNA sequence: TGTGCCAGCAGCTCCGAGGGGACCGGACAGAATTACGAGCAGTACTTC.

The chain employs TRBV10-1 and TRBJ1-5; a weak D match, TRBD1 (5 bases). Germline CDR1 is WNHNN and CDR2 is SYGVQD (reference sequence). The V end was cut by 2 bases, the J end by 7 bases, with 12 bases between. The CDR3 totals 14 residues. CDR3 loop: CASSEGQGGQPQHF. Written as DNA, the CDR3 is TGCGCCAGCAGTGAGGGTCAGGGAGGGCAGCCCCAGCATTTT.

This clone has a single count. V and J are TRBV27 and TRBJ2-3; D possibly uses TRBD1 or TRBD2 (6 bases each). Germline V lookup: CDR1 MNHEY, CDR2 SMNVEV (reference sequence). Trimming shortened V by 5 bases and J by 8 bases, and 26 bases separated the two germline ends. This CDR3 has 17 amino acids. The CDR3: CASSPYSGGPFGGTQYF. DNA for the CDR3: TGTGCCAGCAGTCCCTATTCCGGGGGCCCTTTCGGGGGTACGCAGTATTTT.

The J gene is TRBJ1-6, the V gene TRBV19; D unresolved. Per the germline V gene, CDR1 is LNHDA and CDR2 is SQIVND (reference sequence). Deletions cut 7 bases from V and 0 bases from J, with 16 bases between. This CDR3 is built from 17 residues. The CDR3 region is CASTPGGISSYNSPLHF. The CDR3 DNA follows: TGTGCCAGTACCCCCGGAGGGATAAGCTCCTATAATTCACCCCTCCACTTT.

The rearrangement links TRBV6-5 to TRBJ2-7; D possibly corresponds to TRBD2 (5 bases). The CDR3 contains 13 residues. The germline V and J ends were trimmed by 6 bases and 4 bases, with 13 bases remaining between them. The V gene's germline CDR1 is MNHEY and CDR2 SVGAGI. The CDR3 spells CASSTPRLYEQYF. CDR3 bases: TGTGCCAGCAGCACCCCCCGACTATACGAGCAGTACTTC.

The genes are TRBV25-1 and TRBJ2-7, with D perhaps TRBD1 (6 bases). Germline V gene sequence: CDR1 MGHDK, CDR2 SYGVNS. The CDR3 totals 14 residues. The V and J ends lost 2 bases and 6 bases respectively, with 14 bases between them. In DNA, the CDR3 is TGTGCCAGCAGTGAACAGGGGACGTGGGCCGAGCAGTACTTC. It translates to CASSEQGTWAEQYF.

In this sample, this clone turned up once. The gene calls are TRBV28 and TRBJ1-2; perhaps TRBD1 as D (6 bases). The V end was cut by 8 bases, the J end by 2 bases, with 15 bases between. This CDR3 has 14 residues. CDR1 is MDHEN and CDR2 is SYDVKM in the germline V gene. The CDR3 loop is CASGGGGLNYGYTF. DNA for the CDR3: TGTGCCAGCGGGGGCGGGGGCCTGAACTATGGCTACACCTTC.

This chain links TRBV29-1 with TRBJ2-5, with D perhaps matching TRBD1 (5 bases). In germline, CDR1 is SQVTM, CDR2 ANQGSEA. Trimming left V 0 bases short and J 4 bases short, with 9 bases between. This CDR3 has 13 residues. CDR3 sequence: CSVEDQGRETQYF. CDR3 bases: TGCAGCGTTGAAGACCAGGGAAGAGAGACCCAGTACTTC.

The rearrangement uses TRBV4-2 and TRBJ2-3; no firm D call. Trimming shortened V by 4 bases and J by 0 bases, and 5 bases separated the two germline ends. The CDR3 is made up of 13 amino acids. Germline lookup yields CDR1 LGHNA and CDR2 YNFKEQ. The chain's CDR3 is CASSPPSTDTQYF. As DNA, the CDR3 is TGTGCCAGCAGCCCCCCGAGCACAGATACGCAGTATTTT.

The J gene is TRBJ1-5, the V gene TRBV2; D might be TRBD1 (6 bases). The CDR3 consists of 14 residues. V lost 6 bases, J lost 3 bases, and 12 bases lay in between. Germline CDR1 and CDR2: SNHLY and FYNNEI. The CDR3 bases are TGTGCCAGCAGCGAAAACAGGGCCAATCAGCCCCAGCATTTT. Protein: CASSENRANQPQHF.

This chain links TRBV30 with TRBJ1-2; D unclear. Trimming pared 3 bases from V and 5 bases from J, leaving 16 bases between. CDR1 and CDR2 (germline): GTSNPN, SVGIG (reference sequence). The CDR3 is 14 residues long. CDR3 DNA sequence: TGTGCCTGGAGACTCCCCGGGAGGGTTTATGGCTACACCTTC. It specifies CAWRLPGRVYGYTF.

The V call is TRBV27, the J call TRBJ2-7; 8 bases map to TRBD2. J lost 4 bases, V lost 5 bases, and 7 bases had no gene match. CDR1 is MNHEY, CDR2 SMNVEV, per germline (reference sequence). CDR3 length: 14 residues. For the CDR3, the DNA is TGTGCCAGCAGTCGTCGGGGGGGCGGGTACGAGCAGTACTTC. Protein product: CASSRRGGGYEQYF.

The chain couples TRBV7-8 to TRBJ2-1; TRBD1 aligns across 11 bases. Germline CDR1 SGHVS, CDR2 FQNEAQ. The J segment lost 7 bases and the V segment lost 6 bases, leaving 11 bases of the junction unmatched. The CDR3 has 16 residues. CDR3 amino acids: CASRYLGQGVDNEQFF. The CDR3 DNA is TGTGCCAGCAGATATCTGGGACAGGGGGTCGATAATGAGCAGTTCTTC.

In DNA, the CDR3 is TGTGCCAGCAGCGTGGGAAGCGGGGCCTACTACGAGCAGTACTTC. This gives the protein CASSVGSGAYYEQYF. The chain has TRBV9 and TRBJ2-7; 7 positions match TRBD2. CDR1 is SGDLS, CDR2 YYNGEE, per germline. The CDR3 is made up of 15 amino acids. Trimming at V came to 2 bases and at J to 3 bases, leaving 8 bases not matched to a gene.

V usage is TRBV9 and J usage is TRBJ2-3; either TRBD1 or TRBD2 may fit D (5 bases each). Trimming removed 3 bases from V and 3 bases from J, with 11 bases in between. The CDR3 contains 14 residues. The V gene's germline CDR1 is SGDLS and CDR2 YYNGEE. Here the CDR3 reads CASSAVGVTDTQYF. The CDR3 DNA reads TGTGCCAGCAGCGCCGTGGGGGTAACAGATACGCAGTATTTT.

This clone has just a few counts. The genes are TRBV7-2 and TRBJ1-2; D gene unclear. Germline V gene data show CDR1 as SGHTA and CDR2 as FQGNSA. V shed 5 bases and J shed 5 bases, with 12 bases lying between them. The CDR3 is 13 amino acids. The DNA for the CDR3 is TGTGCCAGCAGCCCCCGGCGGGATTATGGCTACACCTTC. Amino acids: CASSPRRDYGYTF.

V and J are TRBV6-6 and TRBJ2-2; D unclear. Germline CDR1 MNHNY, CDR2 SVGAGI (reference sequence). The germline V and J ends were trimmed by 2 bases and 8 bases, with 6 bases remaining between them. The CDR3 is 12 amino acids. The CDR3 reads CASSYPQGELFF. The CDR3 DNA is TGTGCCAGCAGTTACCCTCAAGGGGAGCTGTTTTTT.

This sequence joins TRBV6-5 and TRBJ2-1, with D perhaps TRBD2 (6 bases). The CDR3 length is 14 residues. Trimming pared 8 bases from V and 6 bases from J, leaving 17 bases between. Germline V gene data show CDR1 as MNHEY and CDR2 as SVGAGI. The CDR3 loop reads CASGNGGLGNEQFF. The CDR3 DNA is TGTGCCAGCGGTAACGGGGGTTTGGGCAATGAGCAGTTCTTC.

This clone has a handful of counts. The chain has TRBV15 and TRBJ2-7; 7 bases are a match to TRBD1. The V and J ends lost 4 bases and 6 bases, in that order; junction bases with no gene match: 12. In germline, CDR1 is LNHNV, CDR2 YYDKDF (reference sequence). The CDR3 contains 15 residues. The CDR3 protein is CATSTIWTGRSEQYF. The CDR3 DNA is TGTGCCACCAGCACAATTTGGACAGGACGGTCCGAGCAGTACTTC.

The chain combines TRBV5-6 with TRBJ1-2, with 11 bases identical to TRBD1. The V gene end was trimmed by 4 bases and the J gene end by 6 bases; junction bases not matched to a gene: 14. Germline V lookup: CDR1 SGHDT, CDR2 YYEEEE. The CDR3 length is 17 residues. The CDR3 region has the DNA TGTGCCAGCAGCCTCCAGATGTGGACAGGGGGCGCGAATGGCTACACCTTC. Its translation: CASSLQMWTGGANGYTF.

With regard to this clone: One base away lies a much larger clone, so this may be a sequencing read error. The V call is TRBV6-6, the J call TRBJ1-2; no firm D call. The CDR3 spans 10 residues. Trimming left V 6 bases short and J 5 bases short, with 4 bases between. In germline, CDR1 is MNHNY, CDR2 SVGAGI (reference sequence). The CDR3 DNA sequence: TGTGCCAGCAGAGAATATGGCTACACCTTC. Its translation: CASREYGYTF.

The rearrangement uses TRBV6-5 and TRBJ2-7; no clear D. This CDR3 is built from 15 residues. The V gene's germline CDR1 is MNHEY and CDR2 SVGAGI. V lost 0 bases and J 1 base, leaving 10 bases between the germline ends. CDR3 DNA sequence: TGTGCCAGCAGTTACTCAGGACGGCCTTCCTACGAGCAGTACTTC. Protein: CASSYSGRPSYEQYF.

This sequence joins TRBV29-1 and TRBJ2-1, with 8 bases identical to TRBD2. After removal of 6 bases from V and 1 base from J, the junction contained 8 bases not matched to a gene. CDR1 SQVTM and CDR2 ANQGSEA come from the germline V gene. This CDR3 is built from 15 residues. CDR3 sequence: CSVSRAGGSYNEQFF. Here the CDR3 DNA reads TGCAGCGTCTCGAGGGCGGGGGGTTCCTACAATGAGCAGTTCTTC.

This clone was counted once. CDR3 in amino acids: CASSPGQEMNEQYF. In DNA, the CDR3 is TGCGCCAGCAGCCCCGGACAGGAGATGAACGAGCAGTACTTC. The chain carries TRBV5-1 and TRBJ2-7; 7 nucleotides align to TRBD1. Germline V gene lookup returns CDR1 SGHRS and CDR2 YFSETQ. V was clipped by 4 bases and J by 5 bases; unmatched bases: 9. The length of the CDR3 is 14 residues.

This clone was seen a few times. The V and J genes are TRBV5-4 and TRBJ1-1; no definite D call. Germline assignment: CDR1 SGHNT and CDR2 YYREEE (reference sequence). The V and J ends lost 6 bases and 0 bases respectively, with 12 bases between them. The CDR3 has 14 amino acids. The CDR3 bases are TGTGCCAGCAAGAGCTCGCCCATGAACACTGAAGCTTTCTTT. Its protein is CASKSSPMNTEAFF.

The V gene is TRBV6-6, the J gene TRBJ1-5; D is undetermined. CDR3 length equals 13 residues. Per the germline V gene, CDR1 is MNHNY and CDR2 is SVGAGI (reference sequence). Trimming cost V 2 bases and J 5 bases, with 7 bases left between them. CDR3 DNA: TGTGCCAGCAGTTACGAGGGAGATCAGCCCCAGCATTTT. Its translation: CASSYEGDQPQHF.

The V call is TRBV14, the J call TRBJ2-7, with D unclear. The germline CDR1 and CDR2 sequences are SGHDN and FVKESK. Trimming shortened V by 5 bases and J by 0 bases, and 11 bases separated the two germline ends. The CDR3 contains 14 residues. CDR3: CASSLDWSSYEQYF. The CDR3 DNA reads TGTGCCAGCAGCTTGGATTGGAGCTCCTACGAGCAGTACTTC. The whole variable domain, filled in from reference TRBV14 and TRBJ2-7, reads EAGVTQFPSHSVIEKGQTVTLRCDPISGHDNLYWYRRVMGKEIKFLLHFVKESKQDESGMPNNRFLAERTGGTYSTLKVQPAELEDSGVYFCASSLDWSSYEQYFGPGTRLTVT.

The sample holds many counts of this clone. The J gene is TRBJ1-2, the V gene TRBV29-1; TRBD1 matches 8 bases. With V trimmed by 6 bases and J by 5 bases, 11 bases remained unmatched. Germline V gene lookup returns CDR1 SQVTM and CDR2 ANQGSEA. The CDR3 extends over 14 amino acids. CDR3 sequence reads: CSVRGGQGEYGYTF. DNA for the CDR3: TGCAGCGTCCGAGGTGGACAGGGTGAATATGGCTACACCTTC.

The chain couples TRBV27 to TRBJ1-1; no clear D. Looked up from germline, CDR1 is MNHEY and CDR2 is SMNVEV (reference sequence). V was trimmed by 4 bases and J by 7 bases, leaving 7 bases between them. The CDR3 contains 11 residues. The CDR3 coding sequence is TGTGCCAGCAGTTCCGGGGTTGAAGCTTTCTTT. This encodes CASSSGVEAFF.